These T cell receptor beta chains were read from a single sample in a study of T cell responses to AZD1222 COVID-19 vaccine. TCRdb's copy holds only in-frame clones and misses some; the assay was immunoSEQ multiplex PCR. Here the sample spans about 97,000 clones, over 75% being singletons. Sequenced here: peripheral blood, sampled on day 0 of AZD1222 vaccination. Receptor source: an adult in good health. Each CDR3 is given with its conserved first and last residue. Each record gives: V gene, J gene, clone size, D gene, CDR3 protein, CDR3 DNA. The D gene is left open where the match is weak. Size tells how often a clone was seen (once, few, many) or the class of an expanded clone, and some rows leave it out.

TRBV5-1	TRBJ1-5	-	TRBD1	CASSLGTGGNQPQHF	TGCGCCAGCAGCTTGGGGACAGGGGGCAATCAGCCCCAGCATTTT
TRBV6-2/TRBV6-3	TRBJ1-3	once	-	CASSPNGRTQGGNTIYF	TGTGCCAGCAGCCCTAATGGTCGAACCCAGGGTGGAAACACCATATATTTT
TRBV4-3	TRBJ1-4	-	TRBD1	CASSQDRGQDNEKLFF	TGCGCCAGCAGCCAAGATCGGGGACAGGATAATGAAAAACTGTTTTTT
TRBV19	TRBJ1-2	-	-	CASSIQGSKAGYTF	TGTGCCAGTAGTATCCAGGGGTCCAAGGCTGGCTACACCTTC
TRBV2	TRBJ2-7	-	-	CASKTVYEQYF	TGTGCCAGCAAGACAGTCTACGAGCAGTACTTC
TRBV2	TRBJ2-3	-	TRBD2	CASSPLGGGGTDTQYF	TGTGCCAGCAGCCCCCTGGGCGGGGGGGGGACAGATACGCAGTATTTT
TRBV5-1	TRBJ2-3	-	-	CASSLTASTDTQYF	TGCGCCAGCAGCCTGACAGCTAGCACAGATACGCAGTATTTT
TRBV5-1	TRBJ1-2	-	-	CASSLDASGAYGYTF	TGCGCCAGCAGCTTGGACGCCTCCGGAGCCTATGGCTACACCTTC
TRBV29-1	TRBJ1-2	-	-	CSVDTDSGYGYTF	TGCAGCGTTGATACAGATTCTGGCTATGGCTACACCTTC
TRBV5-4	TRBJ2-1	-	-	CASSRDPSSYNEQFF	TGTGCCAGCAGTCGTGACCCGAGCTCCTACAATGAGCAGTTCTTC
TRBV28	TRBJ2-5	-	-	CASSGAGALETQYF	TGTGCCAGCAGTGGCGCAGGGGCGCTTGAGACCCAGTACTTC
TRBV28	TRBJ1-5	-	-	CASSASLNSNQPQHF	TGTGCCAGCAGTGCTTCTTTGAATAGCAATCAGCCCCAGCATTTT
TRBV20-1	TRBJ1-2	-	-	CSAWEGGYTF	TGCAGTGCTTGGGAGGGTGGCTACACCTTC
TRBV28	TRBJ1-2	-	-	CASNQVGVHYGYTF	TGTGCCAGCAATCAAGTCGGGGTGCACTATGGCTACACCTTC
TRBV19	TRBJ2-3	-	-	CASSRAGGWTDTQYF	TGTGCCAGTAGTCGGGCAGGAGGGTGGACAGATACGCAGTATTTT
TRBV6-4	TRBJ1-6	-	-	CASSERSGFGSPLHF	TGTGCCAGCAGTGAGCGGTCGGGGTTCGGCTCACCCCTCCACTTT
TRBV18	TRBJ2-2	-	-	CASSPRTGNTGELFF	TGTGCCAGCTCACCGCGGACGGGAAACACCGGGGAGCTGTTTTTT
TRBV11-2	TRBJ1-6	-	-	CASSLVVSRTAPVPLHF	TGTGCCAGCAGCTTAGTTGTTTCCAGGACGGCTCCCGTACCCCTCCACTTT
TRBV6-5	TRBJ2-1	-	-	CASSSTHNEQFF	TGTGCCAGCAGCAGCACCCACAATGAGCAGTTCTTC
TRBV19	TRBJ2-1	once	-	CASSIDRDEQFF	TGTGCCAGTAGTATCGACCGGGATGAGCAGTTCTTC
TRBV28	TRBJ1-5	-	-	CASRRDGGSNQPQHF	TGTGCCAGCAGACGGGACGGGGGAAGCAATCAGCCCCAGCATTTT
TRBV30	TRBJ1-3	-	-	CAWSSPRGPGPIYF	TGTGCCTGGAGTTCCCCGCGGGGCCCGGGTCCCATATATTTT
TRBV3-1/TRBV3-2	TRBJ2-5	-	-	CASSPRGSEGTQYF	TGTGCCAGCAGCCCGCGAGGGTCAGAGGGGACCCAGTACTTC
TRBV5-6	TRBJ1-2	-	TRBD1	CASSLQGRRYGYTF	TGTGCCAGCAGCTTACAGGGGCGGCGGTATGGCTACACCTTC
TRBV2	TRBJ1-2	-	-	CASSDHSGTRYGYTF	TGTGCCAGCAGTGACCATTCCGGGACACGTTATGGCTACACCTTC
TRBV11-2	TRBJ2-5	-	TRBD1	CASSLVSGQGRDQYF	TGTGCCAGCAGCTTAGTCTCGGGACAGGGGAGGGACCAGTACTTC
TRBV5-1	TRBJ2-7	-	TRBD1	CASSLGDKTGEQYF	TGCGCCAGCAGCTTGGGGGACAAGACAGGGGAGCAGTACTTC
TRBV6-6	TRBJ2-4	-	-	CASSGWASKNIQYF	TGTGCCAGCTCCGGATGGGCGTCCAAAAACATTCAGTACTTC
TRBV7-9	TRBJ1-3	-	TRBD1	CASSLDRTLSGNTIYF	TGTGCCAGCAGCTTGGACAGGACACTCTCTGGAAACACCATATATTTT
TRBV7-6	TRBJ2-1	-	TRBD2	CASSRLAGGNNEQFF	TGTGCCAGCAGCCGACTAGCGGGGGGTAACAATGAGCAGTTCTTC
TRBV12-3/TRBV12-4	TRBJ1-1	-	-	CASSLAPTEAFF	TGTGCCAGCAGTTTAGCTCCCACTGAAGCTTTCTTT
TRBV10-3	TRBJ1-1	-	-	CATRQDTEAFF	TGTGCCACTCGACAGGACACTGAAGCTTTCTTT
TRBV2	TRBJ2-4	-	TRBD1	CASGTGPNIQYF	TGTGCCAGCGGGACAGGGCCGAACATTCAGTACTTC
TRBV5-1	TRBJ2-2	-	-	CASSLAETGPPGELFF	TGCGCCAGCAGCTTGGCGGAGACAGGACCTCCCGGGGAGCTGTTTTTT
TRBV6-2/TRBV6-3	TRBJ2-3	-	TRBD2	CASSYVAGGSTDTQYF	TGTGCCAGCAGTTACGTGGCGGGGGGGAGCACAGATACGCAGTATTTT
TRBV7-2	TRBJ1-2	-	-	CASSPRTANYGYTF	TGTGCCAGCAGCCCCCGGACGGCTAACTATGGCTACACCTTC
TRBV3-1/TRBV3-2	TRBJ2-5	once	TRBD2	CASTTPSGGTLRTQYF	TGTGCCAGCACCACCCCTAGCGGGGGGACCCTAAGGACCCAGTACTTC
TRBV28	TRBJ1-3	-	TRBD1	CASSNQGGGTGNTIYF	TGTGCCAGCAGTAATCAGGGAGGGGGCACTGGAAACACCATATATTTT
TRBV7-6	TRBJ2-1	-	TRBD2	CASSLSLAGDNEQFF	TGTGCCAGCAGCTTATCACTAGCGGGGGACAATGAGCAGTTCTTC
TRBV5-1	TRBJ2-1	-	-	CASSGRLYNEQFF	TGCGCCAGCAGCGGCCGCCTATACAATGAGCAGTTCTTC
TRBV5-4	TRBJ1-2	-	-	CASSLGWGAGGYTF	TGTGCCAGCAGCTTGGGTTGGGGGGCTGGTGGCTACACCTTC
TRBV4-2	TRBJ2-5	-	-	CASSQDWRRGMRETQYF	TGTGCCAGCAGCCAAGATTGGCGCAGGGGAATGCGGGAGACCCAGTACTTC
TRBV24-1	TRBJ2-1	once	TRBD2	CATSDPSGGAYNEQFF	TGTGCCACCAGTGATCCTAGCGGGGGGGCCTACAATGAGCAGTTCTTC
TRBV18	TRBJ2-5	once	-	CASSPSFGGSGTQYF	TGTGCCAGCTCACCTTCTTTCGGGGGTAGCGGGACCCAGTACTTC
TRBV6-1	TRBJ1-2	-	-	CASSEGQGGFYGYTF	TGTGCCAGCAGTGAAGGACAAGGCGGCTTTTATGGCTACACCTTC
TRBV9	TRBJ2-5	few	-	CASSVHSGQETQYF	TGTGCCAGCAGCGTACATTCGGGGCAAGAGACCCAGTACTTC